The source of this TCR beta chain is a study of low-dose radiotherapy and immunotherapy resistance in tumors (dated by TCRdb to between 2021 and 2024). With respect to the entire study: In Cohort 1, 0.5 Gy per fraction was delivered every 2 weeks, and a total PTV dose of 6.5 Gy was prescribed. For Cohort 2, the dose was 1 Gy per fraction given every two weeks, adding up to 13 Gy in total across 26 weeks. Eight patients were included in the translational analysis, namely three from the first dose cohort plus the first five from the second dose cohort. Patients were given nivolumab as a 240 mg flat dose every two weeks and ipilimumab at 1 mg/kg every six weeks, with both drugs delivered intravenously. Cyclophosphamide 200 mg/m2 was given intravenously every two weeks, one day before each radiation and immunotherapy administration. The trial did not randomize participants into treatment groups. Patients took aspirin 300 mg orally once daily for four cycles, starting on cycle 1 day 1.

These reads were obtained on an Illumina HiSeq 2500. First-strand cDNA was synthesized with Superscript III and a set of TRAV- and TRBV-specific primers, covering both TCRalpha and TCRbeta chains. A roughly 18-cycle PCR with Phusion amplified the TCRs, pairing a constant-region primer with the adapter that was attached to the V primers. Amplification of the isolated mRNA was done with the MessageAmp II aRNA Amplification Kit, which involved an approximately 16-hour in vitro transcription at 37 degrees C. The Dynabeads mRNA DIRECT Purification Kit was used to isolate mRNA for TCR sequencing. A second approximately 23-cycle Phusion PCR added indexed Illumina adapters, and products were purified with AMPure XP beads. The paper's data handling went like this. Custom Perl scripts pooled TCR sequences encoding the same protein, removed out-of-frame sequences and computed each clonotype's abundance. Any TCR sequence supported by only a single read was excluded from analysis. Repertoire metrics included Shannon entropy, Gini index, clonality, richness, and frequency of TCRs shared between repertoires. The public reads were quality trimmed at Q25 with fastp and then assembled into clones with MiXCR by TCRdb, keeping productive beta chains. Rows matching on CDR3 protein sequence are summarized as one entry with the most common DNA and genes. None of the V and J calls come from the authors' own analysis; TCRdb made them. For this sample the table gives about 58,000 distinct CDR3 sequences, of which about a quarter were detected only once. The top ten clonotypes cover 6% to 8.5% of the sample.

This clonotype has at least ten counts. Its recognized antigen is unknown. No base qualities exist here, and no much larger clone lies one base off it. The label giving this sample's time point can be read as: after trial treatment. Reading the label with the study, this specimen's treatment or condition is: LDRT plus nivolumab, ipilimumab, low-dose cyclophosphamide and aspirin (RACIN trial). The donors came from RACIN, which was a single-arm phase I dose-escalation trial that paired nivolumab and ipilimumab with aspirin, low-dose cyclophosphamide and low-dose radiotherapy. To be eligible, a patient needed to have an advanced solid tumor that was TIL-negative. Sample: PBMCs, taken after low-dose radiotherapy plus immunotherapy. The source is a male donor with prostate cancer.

The CDR3: CASKEGRYTDTQYF. The nucleotide sequence reads as follows: TGTGCCAGTAAAGAGGGCAGGTACACAGATACGCAGTATTTT. The rearrangement combines TRBV19 with TRBJ2-3, and the D gene may be TRBD2, 5 bases matching. At the junction V is shortened by 7 bases and J by 2 bases, with 13 bases in between. The CDR3 numbers 14 residues from cysteine through phenylalanine. Only the CDR3 DNA is retained, 42 bases long and in frame from the first base. For CDR1 and CDR2, the germline V gene (reference sequence) lists LNHDA and SQIVND.